The next 30 T cell receptor beta chains were all read from a single sample in a study of radiotherapy plus CTLA-4 blockade in lung cancer. Generated by immunoSEQ multiplex PCR, the TCRdb table keeps only in-frame clones and is missing some. Of about 62,000 clones listed, approximately 76% are singletons. The sequences come from peripheral blood, collected from a patient treated with radiotherapy plus ipilimumab. All receptors come from a human donor with non-small cell lung cancer who had a complete response to radiotherapy plus ipilimumab.

On this clone: The same CDR3 also results from other DNA sequences found in this sample. V usage is TRBV27 and J usage is TRBJ2-1; TRBD1 might be the D (6 bases). The ends were cut back, 2 bases at V and 7 bases at J, with 6 bases in the middle. This CDR3 contains 12 residues. Looked up from germline, CDR1 is MNHEY and CDR2 is SMNVEV (reference sequence). The CDR3, as DNA: TGTGCCAGCAGTTTAAGGGGGAATGAGCAGTTCTTC. It encodes CASSLRGNEQFF.

The gene calls are TRBV29-1 and TRBJ2-4; 7 bases map to TRBD1. Germline CDR1 is SQVTM and CDR2 is ANQGSEA. After removal of 5 bases from V and 1 base from J, the junction contained 11 bases not matched to a gene. The CDR3 is made up of 16 amino acids. CDR3 residues: CSVLETGMVAKNIQYF. The DNA of the CDR3 is TGCAGCGTTCTGGAGACAGGGATGGTGGCCAAAAACATTCAGTACTTC.

This clone came up once. This chain connects TRBV27 to TRBJ1-2; D may be TRBD1 (6 bases). CDR3 length: 14 amino acids. Germline loops: CDR1 MNHEY, CDR2 SMNVEV (reference sequence). V lost 3 bases and J 7 bases, leaving 15 bases between the germline ends. CDR3: CASSFGGSRGGYTF. DNA for the CDR3: TGTGCCAGCAGTTTTGGGGGCTCCCGAGGTGGCTACACCTTC.

The chain has TRBV2 and TRBJ2-4; 9 bases are a match to TRBD1. Per the germline V gene, CDR1 is SNHLY and CDR2 is FYNNEI. The CDR3 spans 17 residues. J was trimmed by 2 bases and V by 2 bases; bases with no gene match: 7. The DNA for the CDR3 is TGTGCCAGCAGTGAATCTCGGGACAGGGAACCCAAAAACATTCAGTACTTC. It translates to CASSESRDREPKNIQYF.

The rearrangement links TRBV5-1 to TRBJ2-7; TRBD2 agrees at 7 bases. Per germline, CDR1 SGHRS and CDR2 YFSETQ. J was trimmed by 2 bases and V by 5 bases; bases with no gene match: 10. There are 15 residues in the CDR3. CDR3 loop: CASSGGASGAYEQYF. DNA for the CDR3: TGCGCCAGCAGTGGCGGAGCTAGCGGAGCCTACGAGCAGTACTTC.

The rearrangement joins TRBV11-3 to TRBJ2-1; TRBD2 matches at 11 bases. Trimming removed 6 bases from V and 3 bases from J; junction bases left unmatched: 4. The CDR3 has 15 amino acids. The germline gives CDR1 SGHNT, CDR2 YENEEA. The CDR3 sequence: CASSPGLAGYNEQFF. The CDR3 DNA reads TGTGCCAGCAGTCCCGGACTAGCGGGCTACAATGAGCAGTTCTTC.

The V call is TRBV6-5, the J call TRBJ1-2; D may be TRBD1 (5 bases). Germline V gives CDR1 MNHEY, CDR2 SVGAGI. This CDR3 is built from 13 residues. V gave up 8 bases and J gave up 7 bases, with 17 bases separating them. The DNA for the CDR3 is TGTGCCAGCTCTGCTCGGGGGGTGGCTGGCTACACCTTC. Encoded protein: CASSARGVAGYTF.

The chain has TRBV28 and TRBJ2-5; TRBD2 matches 12 bases. The J call may be wrong; the DNA end is better matched by TRBJ2-7. CDR1 is MDHEN and CDR2 is SYDVKM in the germline V gene. The CDR3 covers 17 residues. The CDR3 region is CASSLGLAGGPGYEQYF. As DNA, the CDR3 is TGTGCCAGCAGTTTGGGGCTAGCGGGAGGGCCAGGCTACGAGCAGTACTTC.

The CDR3 sequence: CASTSSGINTGELFF. CDR3 DNA: TGTGCCAGTACTTCTAGCGGGATAAACACCGGGGAGCTGTTTTTT. V and J are TRBV6-5 and TRBJ2-2; TRBD2 aligns across 9 bases. Trimming cost V 9 bases and J 2 bases; bases outside gene matches: 7. This CDR3 is 15 amino acids long. Germline V gives CDR1 MNHEY, CDR2 SVGAGI.

In its sample, this clone was seen a few times. CDR3 nucleotides: TGCGCCAGCAGCTTGGGAAAGACAGGGTCGAACACCGGGGAGCTGTTTTTT. Translating gives CASSLGKTGSNTGELFF. The rearrangement joins TRBV5-1 to TRBJ2-2; TRBD1 agrees at 7 bases. V lost 0 bases, J lost 0 bases, and 5 bases stayed unmatched. Looked up from germline, CDR1 is SGHRS and CDR2 is YFSETQ. This CDR3 is built from 17 residues.

CDR3 nucleotides: TGTGCCAGCAGCGCGAGCGGGAGTTGGCAAGAGACCCAGTACTTC. This gives the protein CASSASGSWQETQYF. This sequence joins TRBV9 and TRBJ2-5; 8 bases line up with TRBD2. V trimming: 3 bases; J trimming: 2 bases; junction bases outside the gene matches: 6. The CDR3 sequence is 15 residues long. Germline V gives CDR1 SGDLS, CDR2 YYNGEE.

This rearrangement joins TRBV6-5 to TRBJ2-3, with 9 bases aligning to TRBD1. V shed 2 bases and J 2 bases; nucleotides not matched to a gene: 2. The V gene's germline CDR1 is MNHEY and CDR2 SVGAGI. The CDR3 totals 15 residues. The CDR3 region has the DNA TGTGCCAGCAGTTACGGGGACAGGGTCACAGATACGCAGTATTTT. Translating it yields CASSYGDRVTDTQYF.

The CDR3 sequence: CASSLQGGGYTF. CDR3 bases: TGTGCCAGCAGCTTACAGGGGGGCGGCTACACCTTC. The chain uses TRBV7-9 and TRBJ1-2, with 7 bases identical to TRBD1. This CDR3 has 12 amino acids. The germline V gene has CDR1 SEHNR and CDR2 FQNEAQ (reference sequence). The V and J ends lost 2 bases and 8 bases, in that order; junction bases with no gene match: 2.

This clone was counted at least ten times. The CDR3 spells CASSTQGKTGTENEKLFF. The CDR3 DNA reads TGTGCCAGTAGTACACAGGGGAAAACCGGGACGGAGAATGAAAAACTGTTTTTT. V and J are TRBV19 and TRBJ1-4, with 7 bases matching TRBD1. The V gene's germline CDR1 is LNHDA and CDR2 SQIVND (reference sequence). The V and J ends lost 4 bases and 5 bases, in that order; junction bases with no gene match: 16. This CDR3 is built from 18 residues. Looking up the rest from reference TRBV19 and TRBJ1-4 gives the full variable domain: DGGITQSPKYLFRKEGQNVTLSCEQNLNHDAMYWYRQDPGQGLRLIYYSQIVNDFQKGDIAEGYSVSREKKESFPLTVTSAQKNPTAFYLCASSTQGKTGTENEKLFFGSGTQLSVL.

The chain joins TRBV7-2 to TRBJ2-2, with D possibly TRBD2 on 6 matching bases. The CDR3 sequence is 16 residues long. Germline V lookup: CDR1 SGHTA, CDR2 FQGNSA. V lost 5 bases, J lost 1 base, and 14 bases lay in between. The CDR3 DNA follows: TGTGCCAGCAGCCAAAGGTCCGGGGGGAACACCGGGGAGCTGTTTTTT. Its translation is CASSQRSGGNTGELFF.

The V call is TRBV5-6, the J call TRBJ2-1; 10 bases align to TRBD1. Unmatched junction bases numbered 6, after V lost 5 bases and J lost 10 bases. The CDR3 runs 13 residues. CDR1 SGHDT and CDR2 YYEEEE come from the germline V gene. The CDR3 DNA follows: TGTGCCAGCAGTTCCGGGACAGGGGACGAGCAGTTCTTC. Protein sequence: CASSSGTGDEQFF.

The chain recombines TRBV10-3 with TRBJ2-7, with 11 bases fitting TRBD2. The CDR3 runs to 14 residues. The V and J ends lost 0 bases and 6 bases, in that order; junction bases with no gene match: 1. Germline V gives CDR1 ENHRY, CDR2 SYGVKD. The CDR3 region has the DNA TGTGCCATCAGTGAGTCTAGCGGGAGGGTCGAGCAGTACTTC. It specifies CAISESSGRVEQYF.

The rearrangement joins TRBV19 to TRBJ1-2, with 9 nucleotides matching TRBD1. V was clipped by 5 bases and J by 2 bases; unmatched bases: 6. Germline values: CDR1 LNHDA, CDR2 SQIVND (reference sequence). This CDR3 comprises 15 residues. The CDR3 is CASSVAGTGNYGYTF. DNA of the CDR3: TGTGCCAGTAGTGTGGCCGGGACAGGGAACTATGGCTACACCTTC. Filled out from reference TRBV19 and TRBJ1-2, the complete variable domain reads DGGITQSPKYLFRKEGQNVTLSCEQNLNHDAMYWYRQDPGQGLRLIYYSQIVNDFQKGDIAEGYSVSREKKESFPLTVTSAQKNPTAFYLCASSVAGTGNYGYTFGSGTRLTVV.

This chain uses TRBV5-1 with TRBJ2-1; D remains ambiguous. CDR3 length: 15 amino acids. Looked up from germline, CDR1 is SGHRS and CDR2 is YFSETQ. Trimming left V 0 bases short and J 0 bases short, with 7 bases between. CDR3 amino acids: CASSLDPSSYNEQFF. The CDR3 DNA reads as TGCGCCAGCAGCTTGGACCCTAGCTCCTACAATGAGCAGTTCTTC.

V usage is TRBV11-2 and J usage is TRBJ2-5; D possibly corresponds to TRBD2 (5 bases). The CDR3 consists of 15 residues. V lost 1 base and J lost 1, with 10 bases in between. Germline values: CDR1 SGHAT, CDR2 FQNNGV. CDR3 DNA: TGTGCCAGCAGCTTAGCGTACGGGGTCCAAGAGACCCAGTACTTC. The encoded protein is CASSLAYGVQETQYF.

The rearrangement joins TRBV7-2 to TRBJ2-1, with 8 positions matching TRBD1. Unmatched junction bases numbered 5, after V lost 5 bases and J lost 5 bases. The CDR3 has 14 amino acids. Germline loops: CDR1 SGHTA, CDR2 FQGNSA. The CDR3 DNA reads as TGTGCCAGCAGCCCTGGACAGGGACACAATGAGCAGTTCTTC. Encoded protein: CASSPGQGHNEQFF.

The gene calls are TRBV9 and TRBJ1-3, with D perhaps matching TRBD1 (6 bases). V lost 1 base and J 4 bases, leaving 6 bases between the germline ends. CDR1 SGDLS and CDR2 YYNGEE come from the germline V gene. This CDR3 has 13 residues. The CDR3 coding sequence is TGTGCCAGCAGCGTACAGGGGGGAAACACCATATATTTT. Translated, it gives CASSVQGGNTIYF.

This clone came up once. At one end, the junction sequence differs from germline, possibly due to a read error. This chain joins TRBV6-4 and TRBJ1-2; D uncertain. Germline V gives CDR1 MRHNA, CDR2 SNTAGT. The CDR3 length is 15 residues. The CDR3 region is CANSPGGIANYGYTF. CDR3 DNA: TGTGCCAACAGTCCCGGCGGTATAGCTAACTATGGCTACACCTTC.

The genes are TRBV2 and TRBJ1-6; 8 bases agree with TRBD1. Germline V gene sequence: CDR1 SNHLY, CDR2 FYNNEI. This CDR3 has 15 amino acids. J lost 7 bases, V lost 7 bases, and 9 bases had no gene match. CDR3 DNA: TGTGCCAGCAAGGACAGGGCTGCGGGCAATTCACCCCTCCACTTT. Its protein product is CASKDRAAGNSPLHF.

The V call is TRBV7-2, the J call TRBJ1-1; TRBD1 matches at 8 bases. Germline-derived CDR1 and CDR2 are SGHTA and FQGNSA. This CDR3 has 14 amino acids. V trimming: 5 bases; J trimming: 4 bases; junction bases outside the gene matches: 6. This CDR3 reads CASSPQGESTEAFF. The DNA for the CDR3 is TGTGCCAGCAGCCCACAGGGGGAGAGCACTGAAGCTTTCTTT.

This clone is labeled as medium-sized. The chain employs TRBV5-6 and TRBJ1-1, with 8 positions matching TRBD1. The junction had 8 bases not matched to a gene; V was cut back by 3 bases and J by 4 bases. This CDR3 is built from 15 residues. The germline gives CDR1 SGHDT, CDR2 YYEEEE. CDR3 DNA: TGTGCCAGCAGCTGGGGAGACAGGGGAGGCACTGAAGCTTTCTTT. Its protein product is CASSWGDRGGTEAFF.

The gene calls are TRBV9 and TRBJ1-6, with TRBD1 as a possible D gene (6 bases). V was shortened by 6 bases and J by 10 bases, with 11 bases between the two germline ends. Per the germline V gene, CDR1 is SGDLS and CDR2 is YYNGEE. The CDR3 contains 12 residues. The CDR3 protein is CASNTGNSPLHF. CDR3 bases: TGTGCCAGCAATACAGGGAACTCACCCCTCCACTTT.

This clone was seen only a few times. The chain uses TRBV7-9 and TRBJ1-2, with 9 bases aligning to TRBD1. The CDR3 is 13 amino acids. The trim removed 5 bases at V and 10 bases at J, leaving 8 bases unmatched. Germline lookup yields CDR1 SEHNR and CDR2 FQNEAQ (reference sequence). The chain's CDR3 is CASSRDRGNTYTF. In nucleotides, the CDR3 is TGTGCCAGCAGCCGTGACAGGGGGAATACCTACACCTTC.

The rearrangement links TRBV7-2 to TRBJ2-5; 7 nucleotides align to TRBD1. The CDR3 is made up of 15 amino acids. Germline V gene data show CDR1 as SGHTA and CDR2 as FQGNSA. V was pared by 5 bases and J by 4 bases, with 10 bases of the junction left unmatched. The CDR3 nucleotides are TGTGCCAGCAGCCGGACAGGCGATGTACGAGAGACCCAGTACTTC. Translation gives CASSRTGDVRETQYF. Full variable domain (missing parts from reference TRBV7-2 and TRBJ2-5): GAGVSQSPSNKVTEKGKDVELRCDPISGHTALYWYRQSLGQGLEFLIYFQGNSAPDKSGLPSDRFSAERTGGSVSTLTIQRTQQEDSAVYLCASSRTGDVRETQYFGPGTRLLVL.

The chain couples TRBV19 to TRBJ1-4; D is possibly TRBD1 (6 bases). Trimming took off 10 bases at V and 8 bases at J, with 20 bases between the two ends. Per the germline V gene, CDR1 is LNHDA and CDR2 is SQIVND (reference sequence). CDR3 length: 14 amino acids. The CDR3 coding sequence is TGTGCCACCTCAGAGGGGGGGAAACGGGAAAAACTGTTTTTT. This translates into CATSEGGKREKLFF.